One sample yielded the 7 T cell receptor beta chains listed below, sequenced in a study of T cell responses to AZD1222 COVID-19 vaccine. Clones were sequenced by immunoSEQ multiplex PCR, and TCRdb holds only the in-frame ones, with some missing. This table holds some 160,000 clones, more than 90% found once. The sample was peripheral blood, taken on day 0 of AZD1222 vaccination. All receptors derive from an adult in good health.

The V call is TRBV2, the J call TRBJ1-6; perhaps TRBD1 as D (5 bases). The germline V gene has CDR1 SNHLY and CDR2 FYNNEI. Trimming pared 6 bases from V and 7 bases from J, leaving 13 bases between. This CDR3 is 14 amino acids long. As DNA, the CDR3 is TGTGCCAGCAGGGTATTTAGGGGAAATTCACCCCTCCACTTT. Encoded protein: CASRVFRGNSPLHF.

This clone was seen only once. The V gene is TRBV5-1, the J gene TRBJ2-1; D might be TRBD1 (5 bases). CDR1 is SGHRS, CDR2 YFSETQ, per germline. CDR3 length equals 15 residues. Trimming removed 4 bases from V and 10 bases from J, with 21 bases in between. CDR3: CASSVDSASQWEQFF. CDR3 sequence (DNA): TGCGCCAGCAGCGTAGACAGTGCCTCGCAATGGGAGCAGTTCTTC.

V usage is TRBV7-3 and J usage is TRBJ2-7; 11 bases are shared with TRBD1. The ends lost 3 bases at V and 4 bases at J; junction bases unmatched: 5. Germline-derived CDR1 and CDR2 are SGHTA and FQGTGA. The CDR3 is 15 residues long. In DNA, the CDR3 is TGTGCCAGCAGCTTCGCCGGGACAGGGGGATACGAGCAGTACTTC. It codes for CASSFAGTGGYEQYF.

The V gene is TRBV12-3 or TRBV12-4, the J gene TRBJ1-6, with D unclear. Trimming stripped 1 base from V and 18 bases from J, with 16 bases between. The CDR3 runs 13 residues. The CDR3 DNA sequence: TGTGCCAGCAGTTTAGGTCTGGGAGACATTACCCACTTT. Translation gives CASSLGLGDITHF.

The chain employs TRBV18 and TRBJ2-3, with unresolved D. The CDR3 has 14 amino acids. Germline V lookup: CDR1 KGHSH, CDR2 LQKENI. The germline V and J ends were trimmed by 3 bases and 0 bases, with 7 bases remaining between them. CDR3 sequence: CASSPKPSTDTQYF. The CDR3, as DNA: TGTGCCAGCTCACCGAAACCTAGCACAGATACGCAGTATTTT.

This chain links TRBV3-1 (or the pseudogene TRBV3-2) with TRBJ2-7, with D uncertain. This CDR3 region has 14 residues. V lost 0 bases and J 1 base, leaving 7 bases between the germline ends. Germline V gene data show CDR1 as LGHDT and CDR2 as YNNKEL (reference sequence). The CDR3 here is CASSQEKSSYEQYF. CDR3 bases: TGTGCCAGCAGCCAAGAAAAGAGTTCCTACGAGCAGTACTTC.

The rearrangement uses TRBV18 and TRBJ1-4; D gene ambiguous. CDR1 is KGHSH and CDR2 is LQKENI in the germline V gene. Trimming removed 4 bases from V and 3 bases from J, with 18 bases in between. This CDR3 region has 17 residues. The CDR3 DNA reads TGTGCCAGCTCACAAGGGCCCCCGGTCGGGCCTAATGAAAAACTGTTTTTT. Protein product: CASSQGPPVGPNEKLFF. Variable domain in full (rest from reference TRBV18 and TRBJ1-4): NAGVMQNPRHLVRRRGQEARLRCSPMKGHSHVYWYRQLPEEGLKFMVYLQKENIIDESGMPKERFSAEFPKEGPSILRIQQVVRGDSAAYFCASSQGPPVGPNEKLFFGSGTQLSVL.